This T cell receptor beta chain stems from a study of cytomegalovirus exposure and HLA in healthy donors. Primers: 60 Vbeta forward and 13 Jbeta reverse. Some clones are missing from TCRdb's copy, which holds only in-frame ones; the method was immunoSEQ multiplex PCR. The sample consists of some 70,000 clones, roughly two thirds of them appearing once. V lost 4 bases to trimming and J lost 4 bases; unmatched junction nucleotides: 22. Germline V gene sequence: CDR1 SGDLS, CDR2 YYNGEE. The CDR3 totals 19 residues. There are a few counts of this clone. The specimen sequenced was PBMCs. The clonotype originates from a woman aged 45-59 years in good health and CMV-seronegative. J is TRBJ1-2 and V is TRBV9; 7 nucleotides agree with TRBD1. The CDR3 DNA follows: TGTGCCAGCAGCCCTAGACCGGGACTCCCCTCCCAGGGGGTCTATGGCTACACCTTC. Protein product: CASSPRPGLPSQGVYGYTF.